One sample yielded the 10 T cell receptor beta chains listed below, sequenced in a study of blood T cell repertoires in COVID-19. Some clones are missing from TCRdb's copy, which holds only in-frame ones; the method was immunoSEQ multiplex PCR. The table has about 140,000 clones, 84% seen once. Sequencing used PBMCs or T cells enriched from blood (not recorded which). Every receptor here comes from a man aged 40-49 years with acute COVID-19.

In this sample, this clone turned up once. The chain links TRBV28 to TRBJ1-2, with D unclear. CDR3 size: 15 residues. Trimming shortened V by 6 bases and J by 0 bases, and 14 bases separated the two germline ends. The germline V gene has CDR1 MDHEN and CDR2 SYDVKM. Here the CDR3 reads CASSPPTEANYGYTF. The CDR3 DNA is TGTGCCAGCAGCCCCCCTACGGAGGCTAACTATGGCTACACCTTC.

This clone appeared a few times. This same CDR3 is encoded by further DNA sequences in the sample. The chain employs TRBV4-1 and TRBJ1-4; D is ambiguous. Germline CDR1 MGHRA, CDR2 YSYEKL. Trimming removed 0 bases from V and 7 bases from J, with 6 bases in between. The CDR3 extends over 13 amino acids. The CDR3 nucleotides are TGCGCCAGCAGCCAAGATCGGGGTGAAAAACTGTTTTTT. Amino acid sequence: CASSQDRGEKLFF.

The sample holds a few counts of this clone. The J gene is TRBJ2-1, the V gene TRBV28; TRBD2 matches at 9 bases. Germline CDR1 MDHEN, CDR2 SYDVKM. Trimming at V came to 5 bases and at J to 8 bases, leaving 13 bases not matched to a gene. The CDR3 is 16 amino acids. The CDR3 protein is CASSPPLAGISHEQFF. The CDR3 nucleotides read TGTGCCAGCAGTCCCCCGCTAGCGGGAATTTCCCATGAGCAGTTCTTC.

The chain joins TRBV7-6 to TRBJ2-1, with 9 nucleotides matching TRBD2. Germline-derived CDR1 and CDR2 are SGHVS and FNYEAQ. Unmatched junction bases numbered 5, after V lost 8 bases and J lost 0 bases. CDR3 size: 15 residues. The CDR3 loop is CASSSGETSYNEQFF. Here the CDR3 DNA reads TGTGCCAGCTCTAGCGGGGAAACCTCCTACAATGAGCAGTTCTTC.

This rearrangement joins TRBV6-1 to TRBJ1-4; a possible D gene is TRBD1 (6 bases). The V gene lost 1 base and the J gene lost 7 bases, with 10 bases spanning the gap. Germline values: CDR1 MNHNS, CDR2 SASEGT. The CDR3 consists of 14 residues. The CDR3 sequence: CASSEVQGGEKLFF. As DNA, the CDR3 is TGTGCCAGCAGTGAAGTACAGGGTGGTGAAAAACTGTTTTTT.

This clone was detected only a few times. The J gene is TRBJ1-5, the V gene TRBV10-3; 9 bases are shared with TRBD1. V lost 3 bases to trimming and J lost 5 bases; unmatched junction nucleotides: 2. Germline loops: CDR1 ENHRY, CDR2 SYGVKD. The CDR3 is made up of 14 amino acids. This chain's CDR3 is CAISDRDRDQPQHF. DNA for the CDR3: TGTGCCATCAGTGATAGGGACAGGGATCAGCCCCAGCATTTT.

The CDR3 DNA sequence: TGTGCCAGCAGTCCCGGGACTAGCGGGAGCAATGAGCAGTTCTTC. Its protein product is CASSPGTSGSNEQFF. The chain couples TRBV6-4 to TRBJ2-1; 14 nucleotides line up with TRBD2. The V gene's germline CDR1 is MRHNA and CDR2 SNTAGT. CDR3 size: 15 residues. The J segment lost 6 bases and the V segment lost 5 bases, leaving 3 bases of the junction unmatched.

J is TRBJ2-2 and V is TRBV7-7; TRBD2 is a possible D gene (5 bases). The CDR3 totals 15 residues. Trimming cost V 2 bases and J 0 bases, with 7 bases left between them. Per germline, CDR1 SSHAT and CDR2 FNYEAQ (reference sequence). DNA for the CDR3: TGTGCCAGCAGCTTAACACTAGCGAACACCGGGGAGCTGTTTTTT. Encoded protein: CASSLTLANTGELFF.

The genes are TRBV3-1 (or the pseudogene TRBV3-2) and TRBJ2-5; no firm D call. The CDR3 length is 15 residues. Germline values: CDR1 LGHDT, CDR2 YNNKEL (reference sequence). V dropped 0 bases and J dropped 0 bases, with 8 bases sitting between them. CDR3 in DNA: TGTGCCAGCAGCCAAGATTGGGCAAACCAAGAGACCCAGTACTTC. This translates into CASSQDWANQETQYF.

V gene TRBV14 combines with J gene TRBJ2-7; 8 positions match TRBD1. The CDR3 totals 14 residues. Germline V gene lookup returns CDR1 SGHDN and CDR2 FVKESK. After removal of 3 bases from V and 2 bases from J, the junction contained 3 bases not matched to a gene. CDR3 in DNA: TGTGCCAGCAGCCACGGACAGGGAGCCTACGAGCAGTACTTC. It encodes CASSHGQGAYEQYF.